The clone carrying this TCR beta chain occurred many times. The antigen is undetermined. V was shortened by 0 bases and J by 6 bases, with 10 bases between the two germline ends. The length of the CDR3 is 14 residues. CDR1 and CDR2 from the germline V gene are SGHRS and YFSETQ. The authors made TCR beta libraries by quantitative 5'-RACE with molecular barcodes. A single record per CDR3 protein comes from TCRdb applying MiXCR to the 5' RACE reads. The sample lists 200,000 to 300,000 distinct CDR3 sequences, roughly a tenth occurring once. This entry belongs to a study of CD8 T cells in ankylosing spondylitis. Study-wide results and limits: Clones linked to disease, bearing a CD8+ phenotype, were relatively rare in peripheral blood.

The clonotype was recovered from a male donor with ankylosing spondylitis or in good health (not recorded which). Sequencing was carried out using blood, either unsorted or a sorted T cell fraction (not recorded which). This chain joins TRBV5-1 and TRBJ2-1; D possibly corresponds to TRBD2 (6 bases). DNA of the CDR3: TGCGCCAGCAGCTTGGCCCCCGGGGGCAATGAGCAGTTCTTC. Translating gives CASSLAPGGNEQFF.